These 28 T cell receptor beta chains were sequenced from one sample in a study of blood T cells in healthy people across ages. A J-beta primer mix and a sample-barcoded 5' primer were used in a second PCR of about 6 to 12 cycles. TCRdb re-called the 5' RACE reads with MiXCR, one entry per CDR3 protein. The data contain fewer than 800,000 distinct CDR3 sequences, around 21% of them singletons. Sequenced material: blood. The receptors here all came from a man aged 65-85 years in good health.

The sample holds a few counts of this clonotype. The gene calls are TRBV7-2 and TRBJ2-1; tentatively, D is TRBD2 (5 bases). The germline V gene encodes CDR1 SGHTA and CDR2 FQGNSA. The CDR3 is made up of 16 amino acids. The ends were cut back, 1 base at V and 3 bases at J, with 13 bases in the middle. CDR3 residues: CASSLGLATVYNEQFF. CDR3 DNA sequence: TGTGCCAGCAGCTTAGGTCTAGCAACAGTCTACAATGAGCAGTTCTTC.

This clonotype was detected a few times. The chain has TRBV6-6 and TRBJ1-2; D gene uncertain. This CDR3 contains 14 residues. Germline V gene sequence: CDR1 MNHNY, CDR2 SVGAGI (reference sequence). V was pared by 2 bases and J by 4 bases, with 11 bases between. CDR3 loop: CASSYEGSGYGYTF. CDR3 nucleotides: TGTGCCAGCAGTTACGAGGGATCGGGCTATGGCTACACCTTC.

The chain links TRBV5-1 to TRBJ2-5, with 9 positions matching TRBD2. Matching the DNA end better, TRBJ2-7 makes the J call doubtful. CDR1 is SGHRS and CDR2 is YFSETQ in the germline V gene. CDR3 length: 15 amino acids. The CDR3 spells CASSLASGISYEQYF. CDR3 in DNA: TGCGCCAGCAGCTTGGCTAGCGGGATCTCCTACGAGCAGTACTTC.

The rearrangement links TRBV28 to TRBJ2-5; perhaps TRBD2 as D (7 bases). The CDR3 contains 14 residues. CDR1 and CDR2 (germline): MDHEN, SYDVKM. V lost 8 bases, J lost 5 bases, and 18 bases lay in between. The CDR3 DNA reads TGTGCCAGCGAAGGGGGAGGGACCGTCGAGACCCAGTACTTC. Its translation is CASEGGGTVETQYF.

This chain joins TRBV6-6 and TRBJ2-1, with a possible D match to TRBD1 (6 bases). Germline CDR1 MNHNY, CDR2 SVGAGI (reference sequence). The CDR3 has 16 residues. Trimming removed 6 bases at V and 0 bases at J, with 15 bases between. Written as DNA, the CDR3 is TGTGCCAGCAGACCAGGGGCAGAGACCTCCTACAATGAGCAGTTCTTC. Translation: CASRPGAETSYNEQFF.

This clonotype was counted a few times. The V call is TRBV20-1, the J call TRBJ1-3, with 7 positions matching TRBD1. V was clipped by 1 base and J by 1 base; unmatched bases: 1. The germline gives CDR1 DFQATT, CDR2 SNEGSKA (reference sequence). This CDR3 is 14 amino acids long. The CDR3 DNA reads TGCAGTGCTAGAGCAGGGGGTTCTGGAAACACCATATATTTT. Translation: CSARAGGSGNTIYF.

The chain recombines TRBV2 with TRBJ2-1; TRBD2 might be the D (5 bases). V was cut by 7 bases and J by 11 bases, with 33 bases left in between. The germline CDR1 and CDR2 sequences are SNHLY and FYNNEI. The CDR3 has 18 amino acids. The CDR3 DNA follows: TGTGCCAGCATCCCCGAGGTGGGAGAACATATAATTTTGAATAAGCAGTTCTTC. This translates into CASIPEVGEHIILNKQFF.

The genes are TRBV7-8 and TRBJ1-1, with D perhaps TRBD1 (6 bases). Trimming cost V 2 bases and J 1 base, with 14 bases left between them. In germline, CDR1 is SGHVS, CDR2 FQNEAQ. The CDR3 runs to 16 residues. CDR3 protein: CASSLIGGGGNTEAFF. CDR3 nucleotide sequence: TGTGCCAGCAGCTTAATCGGGGGCGGGGGGAACACTGAAGCTTTCTTT.

This chain uses TRBV19 with TRBJ2-7; D unclear. CDR3 length equals 14 residues. V was clipped by 10 bases and J by 1 base, with 17 bases between them. CDR1 is LNHDA, CDR2 SQIVND, per germline (reference sequence). CDR3 residues: CATPPDWGSYEQYF. The CDR3 nucleotides are TGTGCCACTCCTCCCGACTGGGGTTCCTACGAGCAGTACTTC.

This clonotype was detected only a few times. This chain joins TRBV5-4 and TRBJ1-3; unclear D gene. The CDR3 is made up of 15 amino acids. Germline CDR1 is SGHNT and CDR2 is YYREEE (reference sequence). Between the trimmed V and J ends, which lost 0 bases and 2 bases, there was a span of 9 bases. CDR3 nucleotides: TGTGCCAGCAGCTTGGGGGGATCAACTGGAAACACCATATATTTT. This gives the protein CASSLGGSTGNTIYF.

This clonotype was counted between two and nine times. The chain uses TRBV6-5 and TRBJ2-5; possible D gene TRBD1, 6 bases. The end of the DNA aligns better with TRBJ2-7, so the J call may be wrong. The CDR3 consists of 13 residues. Per germline, CDR1 MNHEY and CDR2 SVGAGI. The DNA of the CDR3 is TGTGCCAGCAGTTACTTCAGGGGCGGCGAGCAGTACTTC. Protein product: CASSYFRGGEQYF.

This clonotype was seen a handful of times. The germline gene is not matched at one end of the junction; a read error may be the cause. The V and J genes are TRBV29-1 and TRBJ2-1; the match to TRBD2 covers 7 bases. The CDR3 is 16 amino acids. Germline CDR1 reads SQVTM; CDR2 reads ANQGSEA. The CDR3 DNA reads TGCAGCGTTGAAGATATGGCTAGCGGAGGGTACAATGGGCAGTTCTTC. It is translated as CSVEDMASGGYNGQFF.

In this sample, this clonotype turned up a few times. This chain connects TRBV12-3 or TRBV12-4 to TRBJ1-4; D unresolved. The CDR3 is 13 residues long. V was trimmed by 6 bases and J by 7 bases, leaving 12 bases between them. The CDR3 is CASRDRTSEKLFF. The CDR3 DNA reads TGTGCCAGCAGAGACCGAACGAGTGAAAAACTGTTTTTT.

This clonotype was counted between two and nine times. This chain links TRBV10-3 with TRBJ1-4; possibly TRBD1 for D (5 bases). V lost 3 bases, J lost 7 bases, and 6 bases lay in between. The CDR3 contains 12 residues. CDR1 and CDR2 (germline): ENHRY, SYGVKD. The CDR3 protein is CAISDQGEKLFF. Here the CDR3 DNA reads TGTGCCATCAGTGACCAGGGTGAAAAACTGTTTTTT.

This clonotype was found a few times. The chain combines TRBV6-5 with TRBJ2-7; tentatively, D is TRBD2 (6 bases). Between the trimmed V and J ends, which lost 6 bases and 6 bases, there was a span of 15 bases. The CDR3 runs 13 residues. Germline loops: CDR1 MNHEY, CDR2 SVGAGI. The CDR3 region is CASRVSWRGEQYF. CDR3 bases: TGTGCCAGCAGGGTCAGTTGGAGGGGCGAGCAGTACTTC.

This clonotype was observed a few times. The chain recombines TRBV5-6 with TRBJ1-4; D is uncertain. Germline CDR1 is SGHDT and CDR2 is YYEEEE. The CDR3 is 15 residues long. The germline V and J ends were trimmed by 4 bases and 0 bases, with 10 bases remaining between them. CDR3 in amino acids: CASSVPGATNEKLFF. Written as DNA, the CDR3 is TGTGCCAGCAGCGTCCCAGGAGCAACTAATGAAAAACTGTTTTTT. Full variable domain (missing parts from reference TRBV5-6 and TRBJ1-4): DAGVTQSPTHLIKTRGQQVTLRCSPKSGHDTVSWYQQALGQGPQFIFQYYEEEERQRGNFPDRFSGHQFPNYSSELNVNALLLGDSALYLCASSVPGATNEKLFFGSGTQLSVL.

V and J are TRBV6-2 or TRBV6-3 and TRBJ2-1, with 9 bases that match TRBD1. The germline gives CDR1 MNHEY, CDR2 SVGEGT. The CDR3 has 15 amino acids. The V and J ends lost 8 bases and 1 base, in that order; junction bases with no gene match: 6. CDR3 sequence: CASGKDRGSYNEQFF. The CDR3, as DNA: TGTGCCAGCGGAAAAGACAGGGGGTCCTACAATGAGCAGTTCTTC.

This clonotype came up a few times. The chain employs TRBV27 and TRBJ2-1, with D tentatively TRBD1 (6 bases). Germline V gene sequence: CDR1 MNHEY, CDR2 SMNVEV (reference sequence). This CDR3 has 19 residues. V lost 5 bases to trimming and J lost 3 bases, with 26 bases between them. In DNA, the CDR3 is TGTGCCAGCAGTATCGGCTGGGGGAAGACAGGAGGAAACTACAATGAGCAGTTCTTC. This sequence encodes CASSIGWGKTGGNYNEQFF.

This clonotype was recorded a few times. The gene calls are TRBV7-2 and TRBJ1-4; D unresolved. The CDR3 totals 14 residues. V lost 1 base and J 3 bases, leaving 6 bases between the germline ends. Germline loops: CDR1 SGHTA, CDR2 FQGNSA. The CDR3 nucleotides read TGTGCCAGCAGCTTAGACAGCTCTAATGAAAAACTGTTTTTT. Translating it yields CASSLDSSNEKLFF. The whole variable domain, remainder taken from reference TRBV7-2 and TRBJ1-4, is GAGVSQSPSNKVTEKGKDVELRCDPISGHTALYWYRQSLGQGLEFLIYFQGNSAPDKSGLPSDRFSAERTGGSVSTLTIQRTQQEDSAVYLCASSLDSSNEKLFFGSGTQLSVL.

The V gene is TRBV7-2, the J gene TRBJ2-7; no clear D gene. From germline, CDR1 is SGHTA and CDR2 FQGNSA. CDR3 size: 15 residues. V was clipped by 1 base and J by 0 bases, with 10 bases between them. Written as DNA, the CDR3 is TGTGCCAGCAGCTTAGGACATACAGCCTCCTACGAGCAGTACTTC. Translation gives CASSLGHTASYEQYF.

The rearrangement links TRBV4-3 to TRBJ2-3; D is possibly TRBD2 (5 bases). Germline CDR1 reads LGHNA; CDR2 reads YSLEER. The CDR3 consists of 15 residues. The V gene lost 0 bases and the J gene lost 3 bases, with 10 bases spanning the gap. The CDR3 spells CASSQDRLPTDTQYF. The DNA for the CDR3 is TGCGCCAGCAGCCAAGATAGACTACCGACAGATACGCAGTATTTT.

This clonotype was seen more than once but under ten times. The rearrangement uses TRBV6-4 and TRBJ2-7; no firm D call. Trimming cost V 8 bases and J 3 bases, with 11 bases left between them. CDR3 size: 12 residues. Germline V CDR1 and CDR2: MRHNA, SNTAGT. CDR3: CASPGRNYEQYF. The CDR3 DNA follows: TGTGCCAGCCCTGGACGGAACTACGAGCAGTACTTC.

This clonotype showed up many times. The chain joins TRBV10-3 to TRBJ2-5; D assignment may be TRBD1 or TRBD2 (5 bases each). The end of the DNA is better explained by TRBJ2-1, so the J call may be wrong. The CDR3 has 13 residues. CDR1 is ENHRY, CDR2 SYGVKD, per germline. In nucleotides, the CDR3 is TGTGCCATCAGTGAGTCGCAGGGAGTTGAGCAGTTCTTC. Translation gives CAISESQGVEQFF.

A few counts support this clonotype. The CDR3 loop reads CASSKRWETQYF. CDR3 bases: TGTGCCAGCAGTAAAAGATGGGAGACCCAGTACTTC. V usage is TRBV12-3 or TRBV12-4 and J usage is TRBJ2-5; no firm D call. The V end was cut by 5 bases, the J end by 5 bases, with 9 bases between. This CDR3 is 12 amino acids long.

V gene TRBV20-1 combines with J gene TRBJ2-5; 8 bases are shared with TRBD2. CDR1 and CDR2 from the germline V gene are DFQATT and SNEGSKA (reference sequence). The V and J ends lost 3 bases and 11 bases, in that order; junction bases with no gene match: 11. This CDR3 is built from 13 residues. CDR3 residues: CSAREAGESAQYF. CDR3 DNA sequence: TGCAGTGCTAGGGAAGCGGGAGAAAGCGCGCAGTACTTC.

The chain employs TRBV7-2 and TRBJ2-5; D is perhaps TRBD2 (6 bases). TRBJ2-7 explains the end of the DNA better; the J call may be wrong. The V gene's germline CDR1 is SGHTA and CDR2 FQGNSA. This CDR3 is built from 16 residues. As DNA, the CDR3 is TGTGCCAGCAGCTTAGTTAGCGGATTGAGCTCCTACGAGCAGTACTTC. Amino acids: CASSLVSGLSSYEQYF.

This chain connects TRBV6-1 to TRBJ1-1; D is uncertain. There are 13 residues in the CDR3. Looked up from germline, CDR1 is MNHNS and CDR2 is SASEGT. Trimming left V 4 bases short and J 0 bases short, with 6 bases between. The CDR3 reads CASSVRLNTEAFF. CDR3 in DNA: TGTGCCAGCAGTGTAAGGTTGAACACTGAAGCTTTCTTT.

The genes are TRBV10-3 and TRBJ2-3; TRBD1 matches 7 bases. The V gene's germline CDR1 is ENHRY and CDR2 SYGVKD. V dropped 2 bases and J dropped 3; count of bases not matched to a gene: 2. The CDR3 loop spans 14 amino acids. CDR3 nucleotide sequence: TGTGCCATCAGTGAGACACAGGGGACAGATACGCAGTATTTT. Encoded protein: CAISETQGTDTQYF.